These 14 T cell receptor beta chains came from one sample sequenced in a study of T cell responses to AZD1222 COVID-19 vaccine. Profiled with immunoSEQ multiplex PCR; TCRdb holds only in-frame clones, not every one. The sample consists of around 120,000 clones, approximately 90% of them appearing once. This specimen was peripheral blood, taken 28 days after the second AZD1222 dose. The receptor source for this set is an adult who received the AZD1222 COVID-19 vaccine.

The gene calls are TRBV6-2 or TRBV6-3 and TRBJ2-7, with TRBD2 matching over 11 bases. The CDR3 consists of 16 residues. Germline CDR1 MNHEY, CDR2 SVGEGT. The V and J ends lost 2 bases and 4 bases, in that order; junction bases with no gene match: 7. The CDR3: CASSYLASGGSYEQYF. CDR3 in DNA: TGTGCCAGCAGTTACCTGGCTAGCGGGGGGTCTTACGAGCAGTACTTC.

V and J are TRBV5-4 and TRBJ1-2; 8 bases match TRBD1. This CDR3 region has 15 residues. The V segment lost 0 bases and the J segment 5 bases; nucleotides outside the gene matches: 6. The germline gives CDR1 SGHNT, CDR2 YYREEE (reference sequence). The CDR3 spells CASSLGGQAVYGYTF. CDR3 sequence (DNA): TGTGCCAGCAGCTTGGGGGGACAGGCGGTATATGGCTACACCTTC. Supplemented by reference TRBV5-4 and TRBJ1-2, the full variable domain reads ETGVTQSPTHLIKTRGQQVTLRCSSQSGHNTVSWYQQALGQGPQFIFQYYREEENGRGNFPPRFSGLQFPNYSSELNVNALELDDSALYLCASSLGGQAVYGYTFGSGTRLTVV.

V and J are TRBV30 and TRBJ2-3, with 10 bases matching TRBD2. The V gene's germline CDR1 is GTSNPN and CDR2 SVGIG (reference sequence). V trimming: 2 bases; J trimming: 4 bases; junction bases outside the gene matches: 3. The CDR3 covers 14 residues. The CDR3 protein is CAWSRGLASDTQYF. The CDR3 DNA reads TGTGCCTGGAGTAGGGGACTAGCGTCAGATACGCAGTATTTT.

The chain recombines TRBV7-6 with TRBJ1-4, with unresolved D. CDR1 and CDR2 (germline): SGHVS, FNYEAQ. This CDR3 region has 17 residues. The germline V and J ends were trimmed by 4 bases and 5 bases, with 20 bases remaining between them. In DNA form, the CDR3 reads TGTGCCAGCAGCTCTCGGGGTCTTAGGCGGGAAAATGAAAAACTGTTTTTT. This gives the protein CASSSRGLRRENEKLFF.

The V and J genes are TRBV2 and TRBJ2-3; the D gene is possibly TRBD2 (7 bases). The CDR3 consists of 16 residues. Germline CDR1 reads SNHLY; CDR2 reads FYNNEI. The V gene lost 8 bases and the J gene lost 0 bases, with 18 bases spanning the gap. The CDR3 DNA is TGTGCCAGCGGGCCCCGGGGGGCCACTAGCACAGATACGCAGTATTTT. This translates into CASGPRGATSTDTQYF.

The V and J genes are TRBV6-4 and TRBJ2-3; D is ambiguous. Germline V gives CDR1 MRHNA, CDR2 SNTAGT. V shed 2 bases and J shed 0 bases, with 6 bases lying between them. The CDR3 sequence is 14 residues long. In DNA, the CDR3 is TGTGCCAGCAGTGACAGGGAAAGCACAGATACGCAGTATTTT. It translates to CASSDRESTDTQYF.

The rearrangement links TRBV7-2 to TRBJ2-7, with TRBD1 matching over 9 bases. J was trimmed by 1 base and V by 1 base; bases with no gene match: 5. There are 16 residues in the CDR3. CDR1 and CDR2 from the germline V gene are SGHTA and FQGNSA. DNA of the CDR3: TGTGCCAGCAGCTTAGTGGGACAGGGTATATCCTACGAGCAGTACTTC. Residues: CASSLVGQGISYEQYF.

The rearrangement uses TRBV28 and TRBJ1-5; 8 nucleotides align to TRBD1. The CDR3 has 15 amino acids. Trimming removed 5 bases from V and 3 bases from J; junction bases left unmatched: 6. Germline assignment: CDR1 MDHEN and CDR2 SYDVKM. CDR3 DNA: TGTGCCAGCAGTGGGACAGGAACCCTCAATCAGCCCCAGCATTTT. Protein sequence: CASSGTGTLNQPQHF.

This chain links TRBV6-5 with TRBJ2-1; possible D gene TRBD1, 5 bases. Trimming shortened V by 4 bases and J by 10 bases, and 14 bases separated the two germline ends. CDR3 length: 13 amino acids. Germline CDR1 MNHEY, CDR2 SVGAGI. The CDR3 region has the DNA TGTGCCAGCAGTTCCCCCCGACAGTTAGAGCAGTTCTTC. Its translation is CASSSPRQLEQFF.

The V gene is TRBV29-1, the J gene TRBJ2-1; D might be TRBD2 (6 bases). V lost 3 bases and J 10 bases, leaving 22 bases between the germline ends. The CDR3 is made up of 15 amino acids. Germline V CDR1 and CDR2: SQVTM, ANQGSEA. The chain's CDR3 is CSVDLGFAMRDEQFF. CDR3 DNA sequence: TGCAGCGTTGATCTAGGGTTCGCAATGCGGGACGAGCAGTTCTTC.

This sequence joins TRBV28 and TRBJ2-2, with D hard to call. The germline V gene has CDR1 MDHEN and CDR2 SYDVKM. This CDR3 spans 12 amino acids. The V gene lost 11 bases and the J gene lost 7 bases, with 14 bases spanning the gap. CDR3 DNA sequence: TGTGCCGGCTCCGAAGAGGTCGGGGAGCTGTTTTTT. This gives the protein CAGSEEVGELFF.

V usage is TRBV5-1 and J usage is TRBJ1-2; 8 positions agree with TRBD1. CDR1 is SGHRS, CDR2 YFSETQ, per germline. The V and J ends lost 0 bases and 3 bases, in that order; junction bases with no gene match: 7. This CDR3 has 16 residues. The CDR3, as DNA: TGCGCCAGCAGCTTGGTGTCCGCGACAGGGGACTATGGCTACACCTTC. Protein sequence: CASSLVSATGDYGYTF.

The chain links TRBV4-2 to TRBJ2-1; TRBD2 matches at 12 bases. V gave up 0 bases and J gave up 5 bases; unmatched junction bases: 2. The germline gives CDR1 LGHNA, CDR2 YNFKEQ. This CDR3 has 16 amino acids. This chain's CDR3 is CASSQDLAGGHNEQFF. The CDR3 DNA sequence: TGTGCCAGCAGCCAAGACCTAGCGGGGGGGCACAATGAGCAGTTCTTC.

The CDR3: CAISDRLADLPNEQFF. DNA for the CDR3: TGTGCCATCAGCGACCGACTAGCGGATTTACCTAATGAGCAGTTCTTC. V and J are TRBV10-3 and TRBJ2-1; 9 positions match TRBD2. V trimming: 6 bases; J trimming: 7 bases; junction bases outside the gene matches: 13. CDR3 size: 16 residues. The germline gives CDR1 ENHRY, CDR2 SYGVKD.